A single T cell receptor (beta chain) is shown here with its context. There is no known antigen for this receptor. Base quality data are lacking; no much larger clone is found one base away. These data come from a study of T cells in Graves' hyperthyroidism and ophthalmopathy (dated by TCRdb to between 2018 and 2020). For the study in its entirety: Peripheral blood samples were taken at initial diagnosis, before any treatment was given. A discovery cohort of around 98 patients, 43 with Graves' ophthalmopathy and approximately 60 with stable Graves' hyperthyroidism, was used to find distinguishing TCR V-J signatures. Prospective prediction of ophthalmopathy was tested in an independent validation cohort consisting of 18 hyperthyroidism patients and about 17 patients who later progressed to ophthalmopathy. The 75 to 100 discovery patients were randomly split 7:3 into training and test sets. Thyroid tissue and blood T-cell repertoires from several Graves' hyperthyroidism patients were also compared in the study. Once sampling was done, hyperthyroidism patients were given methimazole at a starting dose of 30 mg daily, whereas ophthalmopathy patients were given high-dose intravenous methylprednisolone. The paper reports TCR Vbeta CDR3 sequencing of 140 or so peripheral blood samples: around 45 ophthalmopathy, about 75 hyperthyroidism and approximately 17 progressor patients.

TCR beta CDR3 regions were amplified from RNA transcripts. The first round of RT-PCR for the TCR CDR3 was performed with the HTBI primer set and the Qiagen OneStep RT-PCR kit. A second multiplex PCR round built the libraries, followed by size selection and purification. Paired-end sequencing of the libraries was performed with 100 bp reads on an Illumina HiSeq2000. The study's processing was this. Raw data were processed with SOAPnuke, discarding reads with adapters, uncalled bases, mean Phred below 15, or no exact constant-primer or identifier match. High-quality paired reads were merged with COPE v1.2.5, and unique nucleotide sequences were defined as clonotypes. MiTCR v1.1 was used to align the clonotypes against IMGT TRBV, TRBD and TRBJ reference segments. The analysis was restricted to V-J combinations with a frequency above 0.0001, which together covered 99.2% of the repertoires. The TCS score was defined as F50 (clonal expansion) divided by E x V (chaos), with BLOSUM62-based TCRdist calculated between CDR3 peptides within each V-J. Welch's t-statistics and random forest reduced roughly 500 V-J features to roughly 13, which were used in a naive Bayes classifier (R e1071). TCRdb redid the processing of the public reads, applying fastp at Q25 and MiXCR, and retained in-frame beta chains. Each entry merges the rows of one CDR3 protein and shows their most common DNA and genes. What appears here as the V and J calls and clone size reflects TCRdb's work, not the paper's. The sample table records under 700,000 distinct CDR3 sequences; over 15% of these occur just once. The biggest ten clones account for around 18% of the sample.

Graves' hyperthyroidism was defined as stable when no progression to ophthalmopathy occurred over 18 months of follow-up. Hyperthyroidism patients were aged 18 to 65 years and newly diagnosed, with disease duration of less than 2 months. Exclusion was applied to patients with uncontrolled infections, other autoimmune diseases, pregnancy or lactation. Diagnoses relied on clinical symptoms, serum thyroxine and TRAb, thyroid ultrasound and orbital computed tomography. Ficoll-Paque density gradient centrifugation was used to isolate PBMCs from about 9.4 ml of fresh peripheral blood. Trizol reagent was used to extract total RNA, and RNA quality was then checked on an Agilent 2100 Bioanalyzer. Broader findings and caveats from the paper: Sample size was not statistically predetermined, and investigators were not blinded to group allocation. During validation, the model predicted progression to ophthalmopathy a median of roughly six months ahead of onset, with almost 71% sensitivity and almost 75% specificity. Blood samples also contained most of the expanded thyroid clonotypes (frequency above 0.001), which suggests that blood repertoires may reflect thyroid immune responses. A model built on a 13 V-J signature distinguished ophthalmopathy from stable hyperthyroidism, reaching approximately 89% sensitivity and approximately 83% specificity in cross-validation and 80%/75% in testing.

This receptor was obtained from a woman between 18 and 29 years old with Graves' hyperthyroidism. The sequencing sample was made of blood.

The CDR3 protein: CATSDLTRNQPQHF. The DNA sequence follows: TGTGCCACCAGTGATTTGACTAGGAATCAGCCCCAGCATTTT. The chain is encoded by TRBV24-1 joined to TRBJ1-5, with an unclear D gene assignment. CDR1 and CDR2 are read off the germline V gene as KGHDR and SFDVKD. Spanning cysteine to phenylalanine, the CDR3 consists of 14 amino acids. Just CDR3 DNA is preserved here, 42 bases in frame from base 1. The V and J ends are trimmed by 0 bases and 4 bases, leaving 6 bases between them.